A selection of T cell receptor beta chains follows, all from one sample in a study of T cells in Graves' hyperthyroidism and ophthalmopathy. TCRdb analysed the multiplex PCR reads with MiXCR anew, one entry per CDR3 protein. The table records about 480,000 distinct CDR3 sequences, approximately 14% of them present only once. The sequencing sample was made of blood. The receptors originated from a young woman with Graves' hyperthyroidism. Each CDR3 is given with its conserved first and last residue. D genes are given only for firm matches. Some rows mark clone size as missing; the rest say once, few, many or name a class of expanded clone.

j_call	v_call	clone_size	d_call	cdr3_nt	cdr3_aa
TRBJ2-1	TRBV20-1	many	NA	TGCAGTGCTCCAGACCCACGGTCCTACAATGAGCAGTTCTTC	CSAPDPRSYNEQFF
TRBJ1-1	TRBV9	NA	NA	TGTGCCAGCAGCGCTAAGACGGGTTCGAACACTGAAGCTTTCTTT	CASSAKTGSNTEAFF
TRBJ1-2	TRBV19	NA	NA	TGTGCCAGTAGTAGAGACAGGCGGCACAACTATGGCTACACCTTC	CASSRDRRHNYGYTF
TRBJ2-1	TRBV5-4	few	NA	TGTGCCAGCTCCTGGGGGCCCCACAGCGATGAGCAGTTCTTC	CASSWGPHSDEQFF
TRBJ1-4	TRBV27	many	NA	TGTGCCAGCAGTTTTACGGGAACAAATGAAAAACTGTTTTTT	CASSFTGTNEKLFF
TRBJ2-3	TRBV12-3/TRBV12-4	many	NA	TGTGCCAGCAGTCCCCTGAGGTCAACTAGCAGGGGGGCCACAGATACGCAGTATTTT	CASSPLRSTSRGATDTQYF
TRBJ2-1	TRBV3-1	many	NA	TGTGCCAGCAGCCAAGGTTTCCTAAGCTCCTACAATGAGCAGTTCTTC	CASSQGFLSSYNEQFF
TRBJ1-1	TRBV28	many	NA	TGTGCCAGCAGTTTCTCTAGATGGCAGCCTGAAGCTTTCTTT	CASSFSRWQPEAFF
TRBJ2-1	TRBV2	many	TRBD2	TGTGCCAGCCAGGGACTAGCGGGGGGCAATGAGCAGTTCTTC	CASQGLAGGNEQFF
TRBJ2-3	TRBV7-8	many	NA	TGTGCCAGCAGCTTATTCAGCGGGCCGAGCACAGATACGCAGTATTTT	CASSLFSGPSTDTQYF
TRBJ2-1	TRBV14	many	NA	TGTGCCAGCAGCCTTAGGCGGGATAGGGATTTCAATGAGCAGTTCTTC	CASSLRRDRDFNEQFF
TRBJ2-1	TRBV20-1	many	NA	TGCAGTGCTAGCGTCCGCCCTTCCAATGAGCAGTTCTTC	CSASVRPSNEQFF